The next 25 T cell receptor beta chains were all read from a single sample in a study of cytomegalovirus exposure and HLA in healthy donors (dated by TCRdb to 2016 to 2017). The library was produced with the immunoSEQ multiplex PCR assay. For the multiplex PCR, a mixture combining 60 forward primers for TCR Vbeta segments and 13 reverse primers for TCR Jbeta segments was used. Held by TCRdb, this immuneACCESS table contains in-frame sequences only and omits some clones. Under half of the omission traces to an unresolved V gene where checked; the cause of the rest is unknown. The sample table contains 150,000 or so clones; only one count was recorded for approximately 78% of them. Around 3% of the sample is in the top ten clones. Material for sequencing was PBMCs. The receptor source for this set is a man younger than 35 in good health and CMV-seropositive.

The V and J genes are TRBV5-4 and TRBJ2-7, with 9 bases that match TRBD2. After removal of 2 bases from V and 3 bases from J, the junction contained 3 bases not matched to a gene. This CDR3 comprises 14 residues. Germline CDR1 is SGHNT and CDR2 is YYREEE (reference sequence). CDR3 loop: CASSFGTSHYEQYF. CDR3 nucleotides: TGTGCCAGCAGCTTCGGGACTAGCCACTACGAGCAGTACTTC.

The rearrangement links TRBV7-2 to TRBJ2-3, with 13 bases identical to TRBD2. The J segment lost 5 bases and the V segment lost 5 bases, leaving 7 bases of the junction unmatched. This CDR3 is built from 16 residues. Germline V gene data show CDR1 as SGHTA and CDR2 as FQGNSA. For the CDR3, the DNA is TGTGCCAGCAGCCACGGACTAGCGGGAGTTCGAGATACGCAGTATTTT. Protein: CASSHGLAGVRDTQYF.

The chain has TRBV5-6 and TRBJ2-7, with a tentative D call TRBD1 (5 bases). V lost 3 bases and J 3 bases, leaving 7 bases between the germline ends. Germline V lookup: CDR1 SGHDT, CDR2 YYEEEE. The CDR3 runs to 12 residues. The CDR3 nucleotides read TGTGCCAGCAGCTATCAGGGCTACGAGCAGTACTTC. It specifies CASSYQGYEQYF.

The chain combines TRBV5-1 with TRBJ2-5; D uncertain. The CDR3 has 13 residues. V was trimmed by 6 bases and J by 0 bases, leaving 9 bases between them. The germline V gene encodes CDR1 SGHRS and CDR2 YFSETQ. CDR3 sequence reads: CASTVEYQETQYF. The CDR3 nucleotides read TGCGCCAGCACCGTGGAGTACCAAGAGACCCAGTACTTC.

V and J are TRBV2 and TRBJ2-7, with a weak D call TRBD2 (6 bases). The V end was cut by 3 bases, the J end by 7 bases, with 16 bases between. This CDR3 is built from 14 residues. CDR1 SNHLY and CDR2 FYNNEI come from the germline V gene. The CDR3 DNA reads as TGTGCCAGCAGTGAGTGGGGGGACGGAGAAGAGCAGTACTTC. The encoded protein is CASSEWGDGEEQYF.

This sequence joins TRBV9 and TRBJ2-5; 8 bases agree with TRBD2. From germline, CDR1 is SGDLS and CDR2 YYNGEE. The CDR3 length is 16 residues. J was trimmed by 4 bases and V by 3 bases; bases with no gene match: 11. The CDR3 region is CASSASGTRGIETQYF. The CDR3, as DNA: TGTGCCAGCAGCGCTTCCGGGACTAGGGGGATAGAGACCCAGTACTTC.

V gene TRBV13 combines with J gene TRBJ1-1, with D perhaps TRBD1 (5 bases). In germline, CDR1 is PRHDT, CDR2 FYEKMQ (reference sequence). The V gene lost 6 bases and the J gene lost 4 bases, with 15 bases spanning the gap. The CDR3 has 14 amino acids. CDR3 in DNA: TGTGCCAGCAGGAGGGTGGGGGGGAGCACTGAAGCTTTCTTT. This translates into CASRRVGGSTEAFF.

The chain recombines TRBV27 with TRBJ2-3; a possible D gene is TRBD1 (7 bases). The CDR3 spans 13 residues. V lost 2 bases and J 5 bases, leaving 8 bases between the germline ends. Per germline, CDR1 MNHEY and CDR2 SMNVEV (reference sequence). CDR3 region: CASSLQGGDTQYF. The DNA for the CDR3 is TGTGCCAGCAGTTTACAGGGGGGAGATACGCAGTATTTT.

The rearrangement uses TRBV19 and TRBJ1-2, with no clear D. The CDR3 consists of 13 residues. V was clipped by 5 bases and J by 2 bases, with 9 bases between them. CDR1 LNHDA and CDR2 SQIVND come from the germline V gene (reference sequence). DNA for the CDR3: TGTGCCAGTAGTTTCGGACTAAACTATGGCTACACCTTC. This gives the protein CASSFGLNYGYTF.

V gene TRBV27 combines with J gene TRBJ2-5, with TRBD1 identical over 8 bases. The CDR3 covers 16 residues. J lost 0 bases, V lost 4 bases, and 7 bases had no gene match. Germline loops: CDR1 MNHEY, CDR2 SMNVEV (reference sequence). CDR3 nucleotides: TGTGCCAGCAGTTCACAGGGGGTGCCGTACCAAGAGACCCAGTACTTC. Translating gives CASSSQGVPYQETQYF.

This clone was detected once. The J gene is TRBJ2-5, the V gene TRBV5-1, with D possibly being TRBD2 (5 bases). The DNA end lines up better with TRBJ2-7; the J call may be wrong. Germline values: CDR1 SGHRS, CDR2 YFSETQ. CDR3 size: 14 residues. The CDR3 spells CASSLSRQEAEQYF. The CDR3 bases are TGCGCCAGCAGCTTATCCCGGCAGGAGGCCGAGCAGTACTTC.

V is TRBV14 and J is TRBJ2-5; D is unresolved. Germline CDR1 reads SGHDN; CDR2 reads FVKESK. The germline V and J ends were trimmed by 3 bases and 5 bases, with 13 bases remaining between them. This CDR3 spans 14 amino acids. CDR3 sequence: CASSQSRIRETQYF. The CDR3 DNA is TGTGCCAGCAGCCAGTCCCGAATCCGGGAGACCCAGTACTTC.

The rearrangement links TRBV19 to TRBJ2-2, with D maybe TRBD1 (8 bases). In germline, CDR1 is LNHDA, CDR2 SQIVND (reference sequence). CDR3 length: 13 amino acids. V shed 7 bases and J shed 6 bases, with 12 bases lying between them. CDR3 coding DNA: TGTGCCAGTACAACAGGGGGGGCCGGGGAGCTGTTTTTT. It encodes CASTTGGAGELFF.

The chain carries TRBV18 and TRBJ2-2; the match to TRBD1 covers 12 bases. J lost 4 bases, V lost 2 bases, and 11 bases had no gene match. The CDR3 extends over 19 amino acids. Germline values: CDR1 KGHSH, CDR2 LQKENI. The DNA for the CDR3 is TGTGCCAGCTCACCAATGCCGGGACAGGGGGCGGAAGGCACCGGGGAGCTGTTTTTT. Translation: CASSPMPGQGAEGTGELFF.

DNA of the CDR3: TGTGCCAGCAGCTTGGCAAGGGGTAGACCAGGCACAGATACGCAGTATTTT. This codes for CASSLARGRPGTDTQYF. The chain has TRBV5-6 and TRBJ2-3, with D possibly being TRBD1 (5 bases). With 0 bases removed from V and 1 base from J, the gap between germline ends came to 15 bases. Germline CDR1 reads SGHDT; CDR2 reads YYEEEE. There are 17 residues in the CDR3.

The rearrangement joins TRBV4-1 to TRBJ2-3; D gene unclear. The germline CDR1 and CDR2 sequences are MGHRA and YSYEKL. The CDR3 is 16 residues long. Trimming removed 0 bases at V and 2 bases at J, with 12 bases between. The CDR3 nucleotides are TGCGCCAGCAGCCAAGAAAACTTCTACTACACAGATACGCAGTATTTT. Translating it yields CASSQENFYYTDTQYF.

On this clone itself: Mismatch with germline at one junction end may stem from a read error. J is TRBJ1-2 and V is TRBV7-9, with 7 bases aligning to TRBD1. CDR3 length: 14 residues. Germline V lookup: CDR1 SEHNR, CDR2 FQNEAQ (reference sequence). In DNA, the CDR3 is TGTTCCAGCAGCGGGGGGACAGTGAACTATGGCTACACCTTC. This codes for CSSSGGTVNYGYTF.

The rearrangement joins TRBV5-6 to TRBJ2-2, with TRBD1 matching over 10 bases. V trimming: 2 bases; J trimming: 4 bases; junction bases outside the gene matches: 5. CDR3 length: 16 residues. CDR1 is SGHDT, CDR2 YYEEEE, per germline. This CDR3 reads CASSFGDRGSTGELFF. Written as DNA, the CDR3 is TGTGCCAGCAGCTTTGGGGACAGGGGATCCACCGGGGAGCTGTTTTTT.

This clone has only a few counts. The junction shows a germline mismatch at one end, possibly a read error. This chain uses TRBV30 with TRBJ1-1, with D tentatively TRBD1 (6 bases). Germline CDR1 is GTSNPN and CDR2 is SVGIG (reference sequence). The CDR3 extends over 13 amino acids. The CDR3: CAWGGAGDTEAFF. The CDR3 DNA is TGTGCCTGGGGAGGGGCGGGGGACACGGAAGCTTTCTTT. The variable domain in full, with the rest retrieved from reference TRBV30 and TRBJ1-1, is SQTIHQWPATLVQPVGSPLSLECTVEGTSNPNLYWYRQAAGRGLQLLFYSVGIGQISSEVPQNLSASRPQDRQFILSSKKLLLSDSGFYLCAWGGAGDTEAFFGQGTRLTVV.

V and J are TRBV5-6 and TRBJ2-3; TRBD2 aligns across 9 bases. Germline V gene lookup returns CDR1 SGHDT and CDR2 YYEEEE. Trimming removed 1 base from V and 5 bases from J; junction bases left unmatched: 8. The CDR3 consists of 16 residues. The CDR3 spells CASSLLVSGSGDTQYF. The CDR3 coding sequence is TGTGCCAGCAGCTTGCTGGTTAGCGGGAGTGGAGATACGCAGTATTTT.

V and J are TRBV2 and TRBJ2-1, with D perhaps TRBD1 (5 bases). The CDR3 runs 13 residues. Germline values: CDR1 SNHLY, CDR2 FYNNEI. V was shortened by 6 bases and J by 6 bases, with 12 bases between the two germline ends. CDR3 residues: CASSVSGFNEQFF. The DNA for the CDR3 is TGTGCCAGCAGCGTCTCAGGGTTCAATGAGCAGTTCTTC.

The chain recombines TRBV19 with TRBJ2-2; TRBD1 aligns across 8 bases. This CDR3 spans 14 amino acids. V lost 8 bases, J lost 5 bases, and 7 bases stayed unmatched. CDR1 and CDR2 (germline): LNHDA, SQIVND (reference sequence). The CDR3 loop is CASLDRGVTGELFF. The CDR3 nucleotides read TGTGCCAGTCTAGACAGGGGTGTGACCGGGGAGCTGTTTTTT.

This clone was seen once. This rearrangement joins TRBV5-4 to TRBJ2-7; a possible D gene is TRBD2 (6 bases). Per germline, CDR1 SGHNT and CDR2 YYREEE (reference sequence). There are 15 residues in the CDR3. Trimming stripped 0 bases from V and 3 bases from J, with 13 bases between. In DNA form, the CDR3 reads TGTGCCAGCAGCTTGGTAGTGGGACTCGTCTACGAGCAGTACTTC. Amino acids: CASSLVVGLVYEQYF. Based on the CDR3 plus reference TRBV5-4 and TRBJ2-7, the full variable domain is ETGVTQSPTHLIKTRGQQVTLRCSSQSGHNTVSWYQQALGQGPQFIFQYYREEENGRGNFPPRFSGLQFPNYSSELNVNALELDDSALYLCASSLVVGLVYEQYFGPGTRLTVT.

CDR3 residues: CASSLEAGGHGYTF. In DNA form, the CDR3 reads TGTGCCAGCAGCTTAGAGGCAGGGGGTCATGGCTACACCTTC. J is TRBJ1-2 and V is TRBV7-6; 7 bases fit TRBD1. CDR3 length: 14 amino acids. Trimming removed 1 base from V and 6 bases from J; junction bases left unmatched: 5. Germline loops: CDR1 SGHVS, CDR2 FNYEAQ.

This clone was seen just once. The rearrangement links TRBV5-1 to TRBJ1-2; 11 nucleotides match TRBD1. V was pared by 4 bases and J by 6 bases, with 17 bases of the junction left unmatched. Germline-derived CDR1 and CDR2 are SGHRS and YFSETQ. This CDR3 has 18 amino acids. DNA for the CDR3: TGCGCCAGCAGCCCGGGACAGGGGGACGTTGTAGCGTGGGATGGCTACACCTTC. Encoded protein: CASSPGQGDVVAWDGYTF. Variable domain in full (rest from reference TRBV5-1 and TRBJ1-2): KAGVTQTPRYLIKTRGQQVTLSCSPISGHRSVSWYQQTPGQGLQFLFEYFSETQRNKGNFPGRFSGRQFSNSRSEMNVSTLELGDSALYLCASSPGQGDVVAWDGYTFGSGTRLTVV.